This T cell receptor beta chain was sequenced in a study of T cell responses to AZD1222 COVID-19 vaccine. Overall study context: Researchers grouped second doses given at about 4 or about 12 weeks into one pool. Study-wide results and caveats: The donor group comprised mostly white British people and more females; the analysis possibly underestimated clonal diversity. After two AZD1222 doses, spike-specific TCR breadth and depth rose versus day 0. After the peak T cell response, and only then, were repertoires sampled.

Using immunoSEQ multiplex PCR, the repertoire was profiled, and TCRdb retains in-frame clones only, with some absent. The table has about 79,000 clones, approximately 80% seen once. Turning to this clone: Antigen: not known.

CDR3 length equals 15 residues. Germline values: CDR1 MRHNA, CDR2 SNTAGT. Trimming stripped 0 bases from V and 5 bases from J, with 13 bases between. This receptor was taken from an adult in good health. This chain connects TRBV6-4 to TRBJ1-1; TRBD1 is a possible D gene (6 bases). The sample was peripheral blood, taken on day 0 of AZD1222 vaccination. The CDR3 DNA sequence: TGTGCCAGCAGTGACTCGGGCAGGGGCGGGACTGAAGCTTTCTTT. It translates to CASSDSGRGGTEAFF.